This T cell receptor beta chain was recovered during a study of T-cell memory formation after mild COVID-19. UMIs and sample barcodes were carried by the TCR alpha and TCR beta cDNA libraries that 5'RACE produced using constant-segment primers. TCRdb re-derived calls from the 5' RACE reads in MiXCR, one entry per CDR3 protein. Counted here are 360,000 or so distinct CDR3 sequences, under 30% occurring once; the ten biggest clones make up 13%. The sequence came from an adult woman who had mild COVID-19 (a few samples of this study predate the infection). Cell type and time point are not known. Sequencing was performed on PBMCs or a T cell subset sorted from them (not recorded which).

In DNA form, the CDR3 reads TGTGCCAGCAGCGTAACCGGGCTCCTCACAGATACGCAGTATTTT. Translated, it gives CASSVTGLLTDTQYF. The rearrangement links TRBV7-9 to TRBJ2-3; D remains unclear. From germline, CDR1 is SEHNR and CDR2 FQNEAQ (reference sequence). The CDR3 runs to 15 residues. Trimming cost V 5 bases and J 2 bases, with 14 bases left between them. Variable domain in full (rest from reference TRBV7-9 and TRBJ2-3): DTGVSQNPRHKITKRGQNVTFRCDPISEHNRLYWYRQTLGQGPEFLTYFQNEAQLEKSRLLSDRFSAERPKGSFSTLEIQRTEQGDSAMYLCASSVTGLLTDTQYFGPGTRLTVL.